Following are 5 T cell receptor beta chains from one sample sequenced in a study of blood T cell repertoires in COVID-19. The table came from immunoSEQ multiplex PCR; TCRdb's copy has only in-frame clones and leaves some out. The sample lists 150,000 to 200,000 clones; nearly 90% were seen once. Sequencing was done on a sample of peripheral blood. All receptors derive from a man between 60 and 75 years old with active or convalescent COVID-19.

This chain joins TRBV5-4 and TRBJ2-5; 10 bases match TRBD2. The CDR3 has 15 amino acids. V shed 6 bases, J shed 0 bases, and the junction held 5 bases outside the gene matches. Germline CDR1 and CDR2: SGHNT and YYREEE (reference sequence). This CDR3 reads CASTPTSGYQETQYF. The CDR3 DNA is TGTGCCAGCACTCCGACTAGCGGGTACCAAGAGACCCAGTACTTC.

This rearrangement joins TRBV11-2 to TRBJ2-2, with 7 bases aligning to TRBD1. The V gene's germline CDR1 is SGHAT and CDR2 FQNNGV. V lost 6 bases to trimming and J lost 5 bases; unmatched junction nucleotides: 12. This CDR3 has 16 residues. CDR3 coding DNA: TGTGCCAGCAGGGGGCAAGGGGGCGCGACGACCGGGGAGCTGTTTTTT. It yields the protein CASRGQGGATTGELFF.

The chain carries TRBV12-3 or TRBV12-4 and TRBJ2-7, with D possibly matching TRBD2 (5 bases). V dropped 8 bases and J dropped 2 bases, with 13 bases sitting between them. The CDR3 has 13 residues. In DNA form, the CDR3 reads TGTGCCAGCCTCCCCCCGGGGACCTACGAGCAGTACTTC. Translating gives CASLPPGTYEQYF.

The chain joins TRBV6-4 to TRBJ2-2, with a weak D call TRBD2 (6 bases). The CDR3 has 14 amino acids. Looked up from germline, CDR1 is MRHNA and CDR2 is SNTAGT. V lost 0 bases to trimming and J lost 5 bases, with 7 bases between them. The CDR3 nucleotides read TGTGCCAGCAGTGACTCCGGGACTACCGGGGAGCTGTTTTTT. Its protein is CASSDSGTTGELFF.

The chain is built from TRBV7-9 and TRBJ1-4; 9 bases are shared with TRBD1. The V segment lost 1 base and the J segment 7 bases; nucleotides outside the gene matches: 1. Germline CDR1 is SEHNR and CDR2 is FQNEAQ (reference sequence). The CDR3 consists of 14 residues. The CDR3 sequence: CASSLGQGGEKLFF. CDR3 bases: TGTGCCAGCAGCTTAGGACAGGGGGGTGAAAAACTGTTTTTT.